A single sample is the source of the 3 T cell receptor beta chains below, sequenced in a study of breast tumors, draining lymph nodes, adjacent tissues. TCRdb used MiXCR to reprocess the multiplex PCR reads, holding one entry per CDR3 protein. Here the sample spans approximately 250,000 distinct CDR3 sequences, about 34% being singletons. Samples came from axillary lymph nodes draining the breast cancer. The specimen sequenced was axillary lymph node tissue. These receptors all stem from a female donor with breast cancer. Some clones in this sample may be carry-over from other donors' samples.

On this clonotype itself: The junction differs from germline at one of its ends, possibly a read error. The chain carries TRBV3-1 and TRBJ2-1; a weak D match, TRBD2 (6 bases). The CDR3 is 18 residues long. CDR1 and CDR2 (germline): LGHDT, YNNKEL (reference sequence). The CDR3 sequence: CAGSPSRGGASSYNEQFF. In DNA, the CDR3 is TGTGCCGGCAGCCCATCGAGGGGCGGGGCCAGCTCCTACAATGAGCAGTTCTTC.

At least ten counts were recorded for this clonotype. The chain uses TRBV7-3 and TRBJ2-7; the D gene is possibly TRBD1 (6 bases). Per germline, CDR1 SGHTA and CDR2 FQGTGA. This CDR3 comprises 13 residues. V lost 3 bases, J lost 3 bases, and 9 bases lay in between. In DNA form, the CDR3 reads TGTGCCAGCAGCTTCAGGGGTGGCTACGAGCAGTACTTC. It translates to CASSFRGGYEQYF.

This clonotype was seen repeatedly, ten times or more. V and J are TRBV9 and TRBJ2-6, with unresolved D. The CDR3 is made up of 16 amino acids. Per germline, CDR1 SGDLS and CDR2 YYNGEE. V was trimmed by 0 bases and J by 4 bases, leaving 11 bases between them. This CDR3 is CASSVVKVSGANVLTF. The CDR3 DNA reads as TGTGCCAGCAGCGTAGTGAAGGTGTCAGGGGCCAACGTCCTGACTTTC.